Described below is a single T cell receptor (beta chain) sequence and its context. Its antigen is not known. Clones were sequenced by immunoSEQ multiplex PCR, and TCRdb holds only the in-frame ones, with some missing. In the table there are about 31,000 clones, over 60% of which are singletons. The data originate from a study of STAT5B mutations in CD4+ large granular lymphocyte leukemia. Background on the study: Healthy donors showed HLA-associated enrichment of the CDR3 'QG' motif. Notes on the study in general: Higher CD4+ than CD8+ T-LGLL clonality might reflect small sample size.

Germline trimming cut 6 bases from V and 5 bases from J; bases unmatched to any gene: 17. Germline V gene lookup returns CDR1 SEHNR and CDR2 FQNEAQ (reference sequence). This CDR3 contains 18 residues. The sample taken for sequencing was CD4+ T cells from blood buffy coats. The chain has TRBV7-9 and TRBJ2-3; TRBD2 aligns across 10 bases. This TCR was sampled from a human donor in good health. In nucleotides, the CDR3 is TGTGCCAGCAGTTCCAGCGTACTAGCGGGGCTGGAGGGAGATACGCAGTATTTT. It yields the protein CASSSSVLAGLEGDTQYF.